This entry concerns a single TCR beta chain. What it binds is not known. The data are from a study of cytomegalovirus exposure and HLA in healthy donors. As for the study in general: Most donors, just over 80% of roughly 400 genotyped, fell in the Caucasian-associated ancestry cluster.

Study findings and constraints: Some highly shared sequence variants likely arose as a pipeline artifact. A link between a missense DCLRE1C variant and TCR beta V- and J-gene trimming emerged from a later analysis. Earlier analysis found most TCR beta V segments productive about 90% or about 30% of the time.

PCR used 60 Vbeta primers and 13 Jbeta primers. Data came from immunoSEQ multiplex PCR; TCRdb stores just in-frame clones and leaves some out. The sample records approximately 170,000 clones, almost 80% being singletons. Sequences were obtained from PBMCs. This sequence was found in a woman aged 18-30 years in good health and CMV-seronegative.

This CDR3 is CASSPRDRGLVNSPLHF. CDR3 coding DNA: TGTGCCAGCTCACCACGAGACAGGGGGCTGGTGAATTCACCCCTCCACTTT. The V gene is TRBV18, the J gene TRBJ1-6; 10 bases fit TRBD1. The CDR3 is 17 amino acids. V lost 1 base, J lost 7 bases, and 7 bases stayed unmatched. Germline lookup yields CDR1 KGHSH and CDR2 LQKENI.